The 27 T cell receptor beta chains in this list originate from one sample, sequenced in a study of PD-1 blockade in classical Hodgkin lymphoma. TCRdb keeps only in-frame clones here, not all; method: immunoSEQ multiplex PCR. The sample lists more than 90,000 clones; roughly 81% were seen once. Relapse was seen in all patients after autologous stem cell transplantation, and brentuximab vedotin exposure was variable. Source: peripheral blood mononuclear cells (PBMCs), taken before the second cycle of nivolumab. These receptors were obtained from a human donor with classical Hodgkin lymphoma.

The chain links TRBV19 to TRBJ1-2, with D maybe TRBD1 (6 bases). Germline V CDR1 and CDR2: LNHDA, SQIVND (reference sequence). The ends were cut back, 5 bases at V and 4 bases at J, with 14 bases in the middle. The CDR3 covers 14 residues. CDR3 in amino acids: CASSFRDTVYGYTF. In nucleotides, the CDR3 is TGTGCCAGTAGTTTCCGGGACACCGTCTATGGCTACACCTTC. Variable domain in full (rest from reference TRBV19 and TRBJ1-2): DGGITQSPKYLFRKEGQNVTLSCEQNLNHDAMYWYRQDPGQGLRLIYYSQIVNDFQKGDIAEGYSVSREKKESFPLTVTSAQKNPTAFYLCASSFRDTVYGYTFGSGTRLTVV.

The V gene is TRBV29-1, the J gene TRBJ2-1; 9 positions agree with TRBD2. The germline CDR1 and CDR2 sequences are SQVTM and ANQGSEA. Trimming at V came to 3 bases and at J to 0 bases, leaving 3 bases not matched to a gene. The CDR3 has 15 residues. The CDR3 DNA reads TGCAGCGTTGAGTTTAGCGGGAGCTCCTACAATGAGCAGTTCTTC. Protein: CSVEFSGSSYNEQFF.

This clone appeared a single time. The rearrangement links TRBV4-1 to TRBJ1-2; unclear D gene. The CDR3 consists of 15 residues. With 1 base removed from V and 4 bases from J, the gap between germline ends came to 13 bases. CDR1 is MGHRA and CDR2 is YSYEKL in the germline V gene. The CDR3 sequence is CASSQGLGEGYGYTF. The CDR3 DNA follows: TGCGCCAGCAGCCAAGGATTGGGTGAGGGCTATGGCTACACCTTC.

This clone was detected a few times. This CDR3 is missing its conserved last phenylalanine or tryptophan, likely due to a read error. The DNA is omitted, as the CDR3 cannot be located on it reliably, and the CDR3 follows TCRdb's listing. The V gene is TRBV5-1, the J gene TRBJ2-4; the table calls TRBD2, which could not be checked here. The CDR3 sequence runs 9 residues, both termini included. Per germline, CDR1 SGHRS and CDR2 YFSETQ. CDR3 in amino acids: CASSPSGVV.

The chain couples TRBV6-1 to TRBJ2-5, with D tentatively TRBD1 (7 bases). The CDR3 covers 14 residues. In germline, CDR1 is MNHNS, CDR2 SASEGT. V was clipped by 7 bases and J by 5 bases, with 17 bases between them. Here the CDR3 DNA reads TGTGCCAGCAAATTGGAGGGGGCTTGGGAGACCCAGTACTTC. Protein: CASKLEGAWETQYF.

Relative to its sample, this clone is large. The chain joins TRBV27 to TRBJ1-2; TRBD1 aligns across 7 bases. Germline V gene lookup returns CDR1 MNHEY and CDR2 SMNVEV (reference sequence). The CDR3 consists of 14 residues. The ends lost 4 bases at V and 5 bases at J; junction bases unmatched: 7. The CDR3 coding sequence is TGTGCCAGCAGTTCAGCGACAGGGCCGTATGGCTACACCTTC. This encodes CASSSATGPYGYTF.

The gene calls are TRBV27 and TRBJ2-5; 13 positions agree with TRBD2. The CDR3 runs 17 residues. The ends lost 6 bases at V and 5 bases at J; junction bases unmatched: 12. The V gene's germline CDR1 is MNHEY and CDR2 SMNVEV (reference sequence). The CDR3 protein is CASSLIRLAGGRETQYF. DNA of the CDR3: TGTGCCAGCAGCCTGATACGACTAGCGGGAGGCCGGGAGACCCAGTACTTC.

The V gene is TRBV5-1, the J gene TRBJ2-3; 9 bases match TRBD1. Per the germline V gene, CDR1 is SGHRS and CDR2 is YFSETQ. The CDR3 is 15 amino acids. After removal of 4 bases from V and 2 bases from J, the junction contained 5 bases not matched to a gene. The CDR3 DNA sequence: TGCGCCAGCAGCCTAGGACAGGGGCCCACAGATACGCAGTATTTT. Amino acids: CASSLGQGPTDTQYF.

DNA of the CDR3: TGCAGCGTTGGACGTGGGACAGGGGGCACAGATACGCAGTATTTT. This sequence encodes CSVGRGTGGTDTQYF. The J gene is TRBJ2-3, the V gene TRBV29-1; 10 nucleotides agree with TRBD1. The V and J ends lost 4 bases and 1 base, in that order; junction bases with no gene match: 5. This CDR3 has 15 residues. CDR1 SQVTM and CDR2 ANQGSEA come from the germline V gene.

This clone was detected only a few times. The J gene is TRBJ2-1, the V gene TRBV30, with 11 bases matching TRBD2. V gave up 2 bases and J gave up 6 bases; unmatched junction bases: 9. Germline V gene sequence: CDR1 GTSNPN, CDR2 SVGIG (reference sequence). This CDR3 region has 16 residues. The CDR3 DNA sequence: TGTGCCTGGAGTCAACGGGCTAGCGGGAGGCCCAATGAGCAGTTCTTC. Its protein is CAWSQRASGRPNEQFF.

The chain joins TRBV10-3 to TRBJ2-7; D may match TRBD1 or TRBD2 (5 bases each). Germline CDR1 is ENHRY and CDR2 is SYGVKD. The CDR3 runs to 14 residues. V lost 6 bases and J 1 base, leaving 13 bases between the germline ends. The CDR3 reads CAIRGTEGSYEQYF. The CDR3 bases are TGTGCCATCAGGGGGACGGAAGGTTCCTACGAGCAGTACTTC.

In this sample, this clone turned up a few times. V and J are TRBV4-3 and TRBJ2-2; TRBD2 aligns across 7 bases. The V gene's germline CDR1 is LGHNA and CDR2 YSLEER. V dropped 1 base and J dropped 3; count of bases not matched to a gene: 5. This CDR3 is 16 amino acids long. CDR3 residues: CASSQGGGSHTGELFF. In DNA, the CDR3 is TGCGCCAGCAGCCAAGGGGGCGGGAGTCACACCGGGGAGCTGTTTTTT.

This chain joins TRBV30 and TRBJ2-3; D is possibly TRBD1 (6 bases). The CDR3 sequence is 13 residues long. The V end lost 4 bases, the J end lost 6 bases, and 14 bases lay between the germline ends. The germline CDR1 and CDR2 sequences are GTSNPN and SVGIG (reference sequence). The CDR3 sequence is CAWTYRGIDTQYF. CDR3 in DNA: TGTGCCTGGACTTATAGGGGGATCGATACGCAGTATTTT.

This clone appeared once. This chain links TRBV14 with TRBJ2-1; the D gene is possibly TRBD2 (6 bases). Trimming took 3 bases from V and 3 from J, leaving 12 bases between them. Germline V CDR1 and CDR2: SGHDN, FVKESK. This CDR3 has 15 residues. The CDR3 protein is CASSHPAGLYNEQFF. CDR3 nucleotides: TGTGCCAGCAGCCACCCAGCGGGCCTCTACAATGAGCAGTTCTTC.

The chain links TRBV5-1 to TRBJ2-7; possibly TRBD1 for D (6 bases). The CDR3 extends over 13 amino acids. Per the germline V gene, CDR1 is SGHRS and CDR2 is YFSETQ. V lost 4 bases, J lost 4 bases, and 12 bases lay in between. This CDR3 reads CASSLKGEYEQYF. The CDR3, as DNA: TGCGCCAGCAGCCTCAAGGGGGAATACGAGCAGTACTTC.

The chain uses TRBV7-8 and TRBJ2-7; the match to TRBD1 covers 8 bases. This CDR3 comprises 15 residues. V gave up 6 bases and J gave up 2 bases; unmatched junction bases: 9. Germline CDR1 is SGHVS and CDR2 is FQNEAQ. CDR3 DNA sequence: TGTGCCAGCAGTTATTTCCGGGACAGGACCTACGAGCAGTACTTC. It codes for CASSYFRDRTYEQYF.

The chain links TRBV6-1 to TRBJ2-1; no clear D. V was cut by 1 base and J by 9 bases, with 19 bases left in between. The CDR3 totals 16 residues. From germline, CDR1 is MNHNS and CDR2 SASEGT. Here the CDR3 reads CASSEEVVFSDSEQFF. The CDR3 bases are TGTGCCAGCAGTGAAGAGGTAGTTTTCAGTGATAGTGAGCAGTTCTTC.

This clone has just a few counts. This sequence joins TRBV4-1 and TRBJ2-3, with 8 bases aligning to TRBD1. The CDR3 sequence is 16 residues long. After removal of 5 bases from V and 0 bases from J, the junction contained 7 bases not matched to a gene. The germline gives CDR1 MGHRA, CDR2 YSYEKL. CDR3 in amino acids: CASSERTGPSTDTQYF. CDR3 DNA sequence: TGCGCCAGCAGCGAACGGACAGGGCCTAGCACAGATACGCAGTATTTT.

This rearrangement joins TRBV5-6 to TRBJ2-5; 13 bases are a match to TRBD2. V shed 4 bases, J shed 4 bases, and the junction held 4 bases outside the gene matches. In germline, CDR1 is SGHDT, CDR2 YYEEEE. The CDR3 spans 15 residues. CDR3 sequence (DNA): TGTGCCAGCAGCAAGAGACTAGCGGGAGGAGAGACCCAGTACTTC. It codes for CASSKRLAGGETQYF.

The chain couples TRBV5-4 to TRBJ2-2; D not resolved. Germline V CDR1 and CDR2: SGHNT, YYREEE (reference sequence). The CDR3 is 14 residues long. V dropped 0 bases and J dropped 0 bases, with 3 bases sitting between them. Here the CDR3 reads CASSLVANTGELFF. In DNA form, the CDR3 reads TGTGCCAGCAGCTTGGTTGCGAACACCGGGGAGCTGTTTTTT.

The chain recombines TRBV19 with TRBJ2-7; the match to TRBD2 covers 12 bases. In germline, CDR1 is LNHDA, CDR2 SQIVND (reference sequence). The CDR3 extends over 16 amino acids. Unmatched junction bases numbered 6, after V lost 3 bases and J lost 3 bases. For the CDR3, the DNA is TGTGCCAGTAGTATGACTAAACTAGCGGGAGGCTACGAGCAGTACTTC. It translates to CASSMTKLAGGYEQYF.

The rearrangement joins TRBV6-5 to TRBJ2-7, with D maybe TRBD1 (6 bases). CDR3 size: 15 residues. V lost 5 bases and J lost 4, with 18 bases in between. The germline V gene has CDR1 MNHEY and CDR2 SVGAGI. The CDR3 loop is CASSKNRVAEYEQYF. The DNA of the CDR3 is TGTGCCAGCAGTAAAAACAGGGTCGCGGAATACGAGCAGTACTTC.

This chain connects TRBV18 to TRBJ1-1; 9 nucleotides line up with TRBD1. The junction had 6 bases not matched to a gene; V was cut back by 3 bases and J by 4 bases. The germline V gene encodes CDR1 KGHSH and CDR2 LQKENI. The CDR3 runs to 15 residues. For the CDR3, the DNA is TGTGCCAGCTCACCCACAAAACAGGGGGCCACTGAAGCTTTCTTT. This gives the protein CASSPTKQGATEAFF.

This clone has only a few counts. This rearrangement joins TRBV7-2 to TRBJ2-7; 7 nucleotides agree with TRBD1. V lost 1 base and J lost 3; bases outside the gene matches: 6. The CDR3 covers 15 residues. In germline, CDR1 is SGHTA, CDR2 FQGNSA. CDR3 DNA: TGTGCCAGCAGCTTAGTAGGGACAGACGGCTACGAGCAGTACTTC. Amino acids: CASSLVGTDGYEQYF.

A word on this clone: The identical CDR3 is also encoded by other nucleotide sequences in the sample. The chain carries TRBV27 and TRBJ2-7; D possibly corresponds to TRBD1 (5 bases). Looked up from germline, CDR1 is MNHEY and CDR2 is SMNVEV (reference sequence). There are 13 residues in the CDR3. Trimming stripped 2 bases from V and 3 bases from J, with 8 bases between. CDR3 DNA sequence: TGTGCCAGCAGTTTACGGCAGGGCTACGAGCAGTACTTC. Its translation is CASSLRQGYEQYF.

V and J are TRBV10-2 and TRBJ2-1, with 8 bases aligning to TRBD2. Trimming cost V 4 bases and J 0 bases; bases outside gene matches: 5. Germline values: CDR1 WSHSY, CDR2 SAAADI. CDR3 length equals 16 residues. CDR3 residues: CASSAPAGVSYNEQFF. The CDR3 nucleotides read TGCGCCAGCAGTGCCCCAGCGGGGGTCTCCTACAATGAGCAGTTCTTC.

There are a few counts of this clone. This rearrangement joins TRBV10-3 to TRBJ2-7; tentatively, D is TRBD2 (6 bases). Trimming shortened V by 9 bases and J by 0 bases, and 12 bases separated the two germline ends. This CDR3 has 13 residues. Looked up from germline, CDR1 is ENHRY and CDR2 is SYGVKD. The CDR3 is CAIQGGLSYEQYF. CDR3 in DNA: TGTGCCATTCAGGGAGGCCTCTCCTACGAGCAGTACTTC.